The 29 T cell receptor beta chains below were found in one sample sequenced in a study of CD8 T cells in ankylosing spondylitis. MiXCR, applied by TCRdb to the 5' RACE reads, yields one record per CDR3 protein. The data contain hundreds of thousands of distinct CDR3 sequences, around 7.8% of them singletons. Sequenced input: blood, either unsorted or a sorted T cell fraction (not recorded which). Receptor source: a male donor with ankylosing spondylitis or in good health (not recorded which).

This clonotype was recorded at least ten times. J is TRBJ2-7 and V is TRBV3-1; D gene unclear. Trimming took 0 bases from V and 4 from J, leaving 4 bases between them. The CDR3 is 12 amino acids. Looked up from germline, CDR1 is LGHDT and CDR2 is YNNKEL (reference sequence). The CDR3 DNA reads TGTGCCAGCAGCCAAGAGGGGTACGAGCAGTACTTC. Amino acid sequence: CASSQEGYEQYF.

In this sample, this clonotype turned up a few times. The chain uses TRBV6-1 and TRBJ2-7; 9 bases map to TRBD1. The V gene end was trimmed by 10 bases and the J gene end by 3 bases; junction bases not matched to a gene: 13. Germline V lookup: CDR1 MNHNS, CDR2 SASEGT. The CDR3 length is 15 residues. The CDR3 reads CAIHDFGTGIYEQYF. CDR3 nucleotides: TGTGCCATCCACGACTTCGGGACAGGGATCTACGAGCAGTACTTC.

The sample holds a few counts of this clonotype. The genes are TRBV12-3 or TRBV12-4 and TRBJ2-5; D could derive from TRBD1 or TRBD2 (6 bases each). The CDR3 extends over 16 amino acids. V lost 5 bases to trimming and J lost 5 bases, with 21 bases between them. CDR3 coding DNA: TGTGCCAGCAGTCCCACATCGACAGGCCGGGGGGAGACCCAGTACTTC. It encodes CASSPTSTGRGETQYF.

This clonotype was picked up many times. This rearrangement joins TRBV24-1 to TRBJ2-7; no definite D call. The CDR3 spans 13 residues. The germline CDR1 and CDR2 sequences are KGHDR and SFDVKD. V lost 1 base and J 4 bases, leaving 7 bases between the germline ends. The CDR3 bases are TGTGCCACCAGTGATTTAACCATTTACGAGCAGTACTTC. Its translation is CATSDLTIYEQYF.

CDR3 bases: TGCAGTGCTAGAGGGTTGGTGACTAGCATGGTCTACGAGCAGTACTTC. Translation: CSARGLVTSMVYEQYF. The gene calls are TRBV20-1 and TRBJ2-7, with 7 positions matching TRBD2. CDR3 size: 16 residues. Germline-derived CDR1 and CDR2 are DFQATT and SNEGSKA (reference sequence). V was clipped by 1 base and J by 3 bases; unmatched bases: 12.

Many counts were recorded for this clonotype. The CDR3 DNA reads as TGTGCCAGCAGTTTATTCCAGGGCAGCAATCAGCCCCAGCATTTT. This sequence encodes CASSLFQGSNQPQHF. V gene TRBV12-3 or TRBV12-4 combines with J gene TRBJ1-5; maybe TRBD1 (5 bases). The CDR3 loop spans 15 amino acids. The V end was cut by 2 bases, the J end by 1 base, with 9 bases between.

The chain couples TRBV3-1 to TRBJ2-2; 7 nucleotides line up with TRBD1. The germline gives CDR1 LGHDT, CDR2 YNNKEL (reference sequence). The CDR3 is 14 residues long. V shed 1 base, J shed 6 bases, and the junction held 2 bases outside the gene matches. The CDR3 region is CASSQGGGAGELFF. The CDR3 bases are TGTGCCAGCAGCCAAGGAGGGGGCGCCGGGGAGCTGTTTTTT.

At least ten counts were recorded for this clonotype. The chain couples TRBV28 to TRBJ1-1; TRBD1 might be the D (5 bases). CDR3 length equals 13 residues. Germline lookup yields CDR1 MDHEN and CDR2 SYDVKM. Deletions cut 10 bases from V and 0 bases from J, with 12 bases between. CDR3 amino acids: CATRGAVNTEAFF. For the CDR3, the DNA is TGTGCCACTCGAGGGGCGGTGAACACTGAAGCTTTCTTT.

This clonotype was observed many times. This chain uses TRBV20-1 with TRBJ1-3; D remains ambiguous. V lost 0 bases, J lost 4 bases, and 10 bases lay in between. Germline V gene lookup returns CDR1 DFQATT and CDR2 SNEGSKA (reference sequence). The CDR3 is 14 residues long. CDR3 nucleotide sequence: TGCAGTGCTAGAGATCCCGGAACGGGAAACACCATATATTTT. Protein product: CSARDPGTGNTIYF.

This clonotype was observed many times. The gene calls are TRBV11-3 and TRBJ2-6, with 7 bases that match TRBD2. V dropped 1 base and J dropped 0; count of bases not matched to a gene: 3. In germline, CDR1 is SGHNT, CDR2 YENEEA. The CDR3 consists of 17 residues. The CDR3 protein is CASSLGGSFSGANVLTF. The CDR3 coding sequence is TGTGCCAGCAGCTTAGGCGGGAGTTTCTCTGGGGCCAACGTCCTGACTTTC.

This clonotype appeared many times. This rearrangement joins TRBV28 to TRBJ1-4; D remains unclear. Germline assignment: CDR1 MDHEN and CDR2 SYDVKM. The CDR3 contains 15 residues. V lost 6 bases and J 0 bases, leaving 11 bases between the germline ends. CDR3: CASSGGGPTNEKLFF. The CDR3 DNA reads TGTGCCAGCAGCGGAGGAGGCCCAACTAATGAAAAACTGTTTTTT.

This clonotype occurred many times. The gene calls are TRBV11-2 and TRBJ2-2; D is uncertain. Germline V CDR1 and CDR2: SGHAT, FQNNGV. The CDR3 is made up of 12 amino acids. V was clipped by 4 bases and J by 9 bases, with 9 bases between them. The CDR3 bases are TGTGCCAGCAGCTCCGACCGTCGGGAGCTGTTTTTT. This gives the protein CASSSDRRELFF.

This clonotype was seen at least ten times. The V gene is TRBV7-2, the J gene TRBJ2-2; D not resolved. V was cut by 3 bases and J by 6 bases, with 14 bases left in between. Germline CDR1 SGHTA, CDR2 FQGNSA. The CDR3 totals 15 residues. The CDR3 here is CASSFRLRHAGELFF. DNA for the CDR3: TGTGCCAGCAGCTTTCGCTTAAGACATGCCGGGGAGCTGTTTTTT.

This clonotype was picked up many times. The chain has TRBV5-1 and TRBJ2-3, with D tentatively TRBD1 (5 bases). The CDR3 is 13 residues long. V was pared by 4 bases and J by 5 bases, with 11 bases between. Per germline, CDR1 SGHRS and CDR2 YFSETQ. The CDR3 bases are TGCGCCAGCAGCGTGCAGCAGGGAGATACGCAGTATTTT. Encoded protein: CASSVQQGDTQYF.

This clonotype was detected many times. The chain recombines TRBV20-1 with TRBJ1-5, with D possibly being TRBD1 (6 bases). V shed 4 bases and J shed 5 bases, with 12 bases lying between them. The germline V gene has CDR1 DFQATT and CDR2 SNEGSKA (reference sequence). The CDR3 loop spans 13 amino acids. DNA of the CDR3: TGCAGTGCTATTCCGGACAGCCATCAGCCCCAGCATTTT. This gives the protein CSAIPDSHQPQHF.

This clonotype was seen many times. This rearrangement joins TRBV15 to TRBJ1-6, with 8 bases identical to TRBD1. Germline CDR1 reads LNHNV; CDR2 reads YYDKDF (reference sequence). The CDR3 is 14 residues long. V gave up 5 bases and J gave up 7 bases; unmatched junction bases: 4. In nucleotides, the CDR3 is TGTGCCACCAGCGGACAGGGACGGAATTCACCCCTCCACTTT. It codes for CATSGQGRNSPLHF.

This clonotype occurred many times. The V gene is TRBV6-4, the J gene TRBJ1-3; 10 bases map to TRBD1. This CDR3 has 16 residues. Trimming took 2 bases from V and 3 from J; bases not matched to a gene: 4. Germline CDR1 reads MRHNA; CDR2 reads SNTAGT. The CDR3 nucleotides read TGTGCCAGCAGTGACCTGGACAGGGGGTATGGAAACACCATATATTTT. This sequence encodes CASSDLDRGYGNTIYF.

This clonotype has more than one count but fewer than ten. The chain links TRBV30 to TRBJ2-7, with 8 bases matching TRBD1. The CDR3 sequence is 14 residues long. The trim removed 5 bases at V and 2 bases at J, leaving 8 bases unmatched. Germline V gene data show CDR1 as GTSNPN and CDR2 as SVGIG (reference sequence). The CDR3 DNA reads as TGTGCCTGGGGAATCGGACAGGGAACCTACGAGCAGTACTTC. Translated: CAWGIGQGTYEQYF.

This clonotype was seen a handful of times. CDR3: CASSRTGSGQPQHF. CDR3 nucleotides: TGTGCCAGCAGTCGGACAGGGTCAGGTCAGCCCCAGCATTTT. This chain uses TRBV12-3 or TRBV12-4 with TRBJ1-5; 8 bases map to TRBD1. The CDR3 is made up of 14 amino acids. Trimming took 5 bases from V and 6 from J; bases not matched to a gene: 6.

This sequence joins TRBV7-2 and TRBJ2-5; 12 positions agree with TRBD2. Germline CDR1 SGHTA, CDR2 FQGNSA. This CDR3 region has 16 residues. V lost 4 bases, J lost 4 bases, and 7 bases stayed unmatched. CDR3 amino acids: CASSSKTSGRGETQYF. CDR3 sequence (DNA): TGTGCCAGCAGCTCAAAGACTAGCGGGAGAGGAGAGACCCAGTACTTC.

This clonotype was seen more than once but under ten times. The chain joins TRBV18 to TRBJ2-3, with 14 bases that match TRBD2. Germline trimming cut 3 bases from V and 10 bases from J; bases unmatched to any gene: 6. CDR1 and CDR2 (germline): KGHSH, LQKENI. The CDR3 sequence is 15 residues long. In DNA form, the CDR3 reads TGTGCCAGCTCACCCACGACTAGCGGGGGGGTTGCGCAGTATTTT. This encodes CASSPTTSGGVAQYF.

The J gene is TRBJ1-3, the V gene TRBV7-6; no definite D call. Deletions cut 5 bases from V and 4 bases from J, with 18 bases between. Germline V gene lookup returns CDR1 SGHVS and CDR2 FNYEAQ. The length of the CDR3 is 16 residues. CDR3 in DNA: TGTGCCAGCAGCCCCCGAACGCGGCAGAGAGGAAACACCATATATTTT. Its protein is CASSPRTRQRGNTIYF.

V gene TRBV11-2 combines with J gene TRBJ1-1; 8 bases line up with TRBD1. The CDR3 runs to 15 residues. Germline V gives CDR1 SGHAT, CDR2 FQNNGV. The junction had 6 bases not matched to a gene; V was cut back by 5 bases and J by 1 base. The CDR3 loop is CASSRITGGNTEAFF. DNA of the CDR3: TGTGCCAGCAGCCGTATAACAGGGGGGAACACTGAAGCTTTCTTT.

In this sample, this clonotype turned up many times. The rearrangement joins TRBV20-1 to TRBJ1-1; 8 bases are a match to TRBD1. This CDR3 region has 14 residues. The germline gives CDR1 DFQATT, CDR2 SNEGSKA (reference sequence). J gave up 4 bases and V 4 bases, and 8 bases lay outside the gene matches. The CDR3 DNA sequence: TGCAGTGCTAATCCCCTTGGACAGGGCACTGAAGCTTTCTTT. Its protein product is CSANPLGQGTEAFF.

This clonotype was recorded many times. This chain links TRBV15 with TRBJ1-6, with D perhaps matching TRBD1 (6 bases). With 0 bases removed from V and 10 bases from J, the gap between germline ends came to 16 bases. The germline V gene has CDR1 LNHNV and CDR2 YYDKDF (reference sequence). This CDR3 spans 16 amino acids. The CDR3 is CATSRDGSNRDSPLHF. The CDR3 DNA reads TGTGCCACCAGCAGAGATGGATCTAACAGGGACTCACCCCTCCACTTT. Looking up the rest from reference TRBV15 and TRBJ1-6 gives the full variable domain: DAMVIQNPRYQVTQFGKPVTLSCSQTLNHNVMYWYQQKSSQAPKLLFHYYDKDFNNEADTPDNFQSRRPNTSFCFLDIRSPGLGDTAMYLCATSRDGSNRDSPLHFGNGTRLTVT.

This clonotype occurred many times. The CDR3, as DNA: TGCGCCAGCACCAGCGGGATCTCCTACAATGAGCAGTTCTTC. Protein: CASTSGISYNEQFF. The chain uses TRBV5-1 and TRBJ2-1; 7 bases line up with TRBD2. CDR3 length equals 14 residues. V lost 6 bases to trimming and J lost 0 bases; unmatched junction nucleotides: 3. CDR1 SGHRS and CDR2 YFSETQ come from the germline V gene.

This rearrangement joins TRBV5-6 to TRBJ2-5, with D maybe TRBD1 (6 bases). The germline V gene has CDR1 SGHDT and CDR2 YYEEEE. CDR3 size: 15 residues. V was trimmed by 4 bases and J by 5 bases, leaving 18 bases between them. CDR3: CASSPDSVHRETQYF. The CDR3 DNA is TGTGCCAGCAGCCCGGACAGTGTGCATCGGGAGACCCAGTACTTC.

The CDR3 DNA reads TGCGCCAGCAGTCAATCGATCCAGCGCTGCAATGAGCAGTTCTTC. It encodes CASSQSIQRCNEQFF. The rearrangement uses TRBV23-1 and TRBJ2-1; D ambiguous. TRBV23-1 counts as an open reading frame of uncertain function. V was pared by 0 bases and J by 6 bases, with 12 bases between. This CDR3 has 15 amino acids.

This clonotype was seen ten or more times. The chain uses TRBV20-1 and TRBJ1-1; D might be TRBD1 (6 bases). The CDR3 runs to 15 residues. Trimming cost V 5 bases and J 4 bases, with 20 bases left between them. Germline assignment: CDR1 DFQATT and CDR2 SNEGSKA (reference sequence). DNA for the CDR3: TGCAGTGCTTACAGGGTGAGGGGGGGGATCACTGAAGCTTTCTTT. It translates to CSAYRVRGGITEAFF.